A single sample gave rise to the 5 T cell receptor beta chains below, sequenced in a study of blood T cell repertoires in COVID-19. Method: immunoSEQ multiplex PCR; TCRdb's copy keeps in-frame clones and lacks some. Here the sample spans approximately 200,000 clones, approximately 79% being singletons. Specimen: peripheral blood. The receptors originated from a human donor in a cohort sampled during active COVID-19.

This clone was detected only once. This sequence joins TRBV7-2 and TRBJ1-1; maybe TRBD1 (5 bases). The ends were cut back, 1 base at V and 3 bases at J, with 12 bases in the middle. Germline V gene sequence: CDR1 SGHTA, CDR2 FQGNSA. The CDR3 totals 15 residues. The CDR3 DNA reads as TGTGCCAGCAGCTTAGGACGGGGCGGGGACACTGAAGCTTTCTTT. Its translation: CASSLGRGGDTEAFF.

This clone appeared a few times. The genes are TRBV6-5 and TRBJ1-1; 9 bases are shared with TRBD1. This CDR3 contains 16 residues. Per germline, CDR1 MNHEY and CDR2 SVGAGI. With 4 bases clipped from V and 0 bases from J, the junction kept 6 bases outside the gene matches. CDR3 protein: CASSSRDRALNTEAFF. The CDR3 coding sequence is TGTGCCAGCAGTTCCCGGGACAGGGCACTGAACACTGAAGCTTTCTTT.

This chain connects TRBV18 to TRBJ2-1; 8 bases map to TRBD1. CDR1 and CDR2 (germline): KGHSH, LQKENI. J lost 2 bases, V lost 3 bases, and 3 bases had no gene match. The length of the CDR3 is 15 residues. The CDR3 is CASSPGQVTYNEQFF. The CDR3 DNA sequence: TGTGCCAGCTCACCGGGACAGGTCACCTACAATGAGCAGTTCTTC.

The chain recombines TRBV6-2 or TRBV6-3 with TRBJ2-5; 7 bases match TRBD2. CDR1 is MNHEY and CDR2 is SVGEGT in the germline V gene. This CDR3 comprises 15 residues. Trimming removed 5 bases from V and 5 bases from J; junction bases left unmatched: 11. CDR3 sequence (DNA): TGTGCCAGCAGTACTCCAGACGGGGGGATTGAGACCCAGTACTTC. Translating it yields CASSTPDGGIETQYF.

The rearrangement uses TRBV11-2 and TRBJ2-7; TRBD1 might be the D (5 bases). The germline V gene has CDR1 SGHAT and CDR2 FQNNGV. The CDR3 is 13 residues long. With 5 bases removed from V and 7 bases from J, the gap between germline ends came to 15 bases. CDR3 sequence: CASSLRQLLEQYF. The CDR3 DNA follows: TGTGCCAGCAGCCTTCGACAGCTCCTGGAGCAGTACTTC. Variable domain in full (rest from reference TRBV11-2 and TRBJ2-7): EAGVAQSPRYKIIEKRQSVAFWCNPISGHATLYWYQQILGQGPKLLIQFQNNGVVDDSQLPKDRFSAERLKGVDSTLKIQPAKLEDSAVYLCASSLRQLLEQYFGPGTRLTVT.